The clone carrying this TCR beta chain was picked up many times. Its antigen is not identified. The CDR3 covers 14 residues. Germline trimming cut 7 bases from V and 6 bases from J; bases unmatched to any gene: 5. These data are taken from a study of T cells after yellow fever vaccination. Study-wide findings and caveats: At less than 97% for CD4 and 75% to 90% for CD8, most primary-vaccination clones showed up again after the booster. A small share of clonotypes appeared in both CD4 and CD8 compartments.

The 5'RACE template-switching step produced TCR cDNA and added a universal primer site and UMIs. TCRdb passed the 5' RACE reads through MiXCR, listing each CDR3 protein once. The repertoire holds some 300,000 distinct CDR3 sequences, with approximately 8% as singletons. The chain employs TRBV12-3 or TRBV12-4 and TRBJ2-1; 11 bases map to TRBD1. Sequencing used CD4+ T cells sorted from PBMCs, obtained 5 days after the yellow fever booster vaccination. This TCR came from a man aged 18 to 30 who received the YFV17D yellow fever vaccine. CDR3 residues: CASTQGQGVNEQFF. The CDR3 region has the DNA TGTGCCAGCACCCAGGGACAGGGGGTCAATGAGCAGTTCTTC.